This TCR beta chain originates from a study of shared clonotypes between healthy human individuals. Findings and caveats of the study: It was observed that about 5% of naive CD4 clonotypes were shared across a handful of donors.

This clone showed up just once. Its antigen remains unknown. CD45RO negativity and positive selection for CCR7 defined naive CD8 cells, a population that excluded terminally differentiated effector memory CD45RA+ cells. The CDR3 is 15 amino acids. V lost 0 bases to trimming and J lost 2 bases, with 11 bases between them. Germline V gene data show CDR1 as SEHNR and CDR2 as FQNEAQ (reference sequence). Generated by immunoSEQ multiplex PCR, the TCRdb table keeps only in-frame clones and is missing some. The sample has nearly 2 million clones, about 95% seen once. V and J are TRBV7-9 and TRBJ2-7; a weak D match, TRBD2 (5 bases). The sample consisted of naive CD8+ T cells sorted from blood. This TCR was sampled from a man aged 18 to 30 in good health. The CDR3: CASSLALGETYEQYF. The CDR3 DNA sequence: TGTGCCAGCAGCTTAGCTTTGGGAGAGACCTACGAGCAGTACTTC. Variable domain in full (rest from reference TRBV7-9 and TRBJ2-7): DTGVSQNPRHKITKRGQNVTFRCDPISEHNRLYWYRQTLGQGPEFLTYFQNEAQLEKSRLLSDRFSAERPKGSFSTLEIQRTEQGDSAMYLCASSLALGETYEQYFGPGTRLTVT.